This entry lists 19 T cell receptor beta chains sequenced from one sample in a study of glioma-infiltrating T cells after dendritic cell vaccination. Sequencing used immunoSEQ multiplex PCR; TCRdb keeps in-frame clones, though not all of them. The sample consists of tens of thousands of clones, under 85% of them appearing once. Sample time point: after dendritic cell vaccination, including at tumor progression/relapse. The input for sequencing was blood, taken after dendritic cell vaccination. These receptors originate from a human donor with glioblastoma.

The chain uses TRBV5-4 and TRBJ2-3, with D possibly being TRBD1 (6 bases). V lost 2 bases, J lost 3 bases, and 7 bases lay in between. This CDR3 spans 13 amino acids. CDR1 and CDR2 (germline): SGHNT, YYREEE (reference sequence). CDR3 residues: CASSLQGTDTQYF. CDR3 DNA sequence: TGTGCCAGCAGCTTACAGGGAACAGATACGCAGTATTTT. Full variable domain (rest looked up from reference TRBV5-4 and TRBJ2-3): ETGVTQSPTHLIKTRGQQVTLRCSSQSGHNTVSWYQQALGQGPQFIFQYYREEENGRGNFPPRFSGLQFPNYSSELNVNALELDDSALYLCASSLQGTDTQYFGPGTRLTVL.

The chain joins TRBV7-8 to TRBJ2-4, with D tentatively TRBD2 (6 bases). CDR1 and CDR2 (germline): SGHVS, FQNEAQ. The CDR3 extends over 15 amino acids. Between the trimmed V and J ends, which lost 2 bases and 4 bases, there was a span of 12 bases. Here the CDR3 reads CASSLWTTGKNIQYF. CDR3 nucleotides: TGTGCCAGCAGCTTATGGACTACCGGGAAAAACATTCAGTACTTC.

V gene TRBV6-5 combines with J gene TRBJ2-1; 7 bases map to TRBD1. Germline CDR1 is MNHEY and CDR2 is SVGAGI. V was pared by 5 bases and J by 6 bases, with 4 bases of the junction left unmatched. This CDR3 is built from 13 residues. The CDR3 nucleotides read TGTGCCAGCAGTACACAGGGGTTCAATGAGCAGTTCTTC. It translates to CASSTQGFNEQFF.

The chain uses TRBV15 and TRBJ2-1; TRBD2 matches 7 bases. The CDR3 is made up of 14 amino acids. With 1 base clipped from V and 5 bases from J, the junction kept 2 bases outside the gene matches. Germline assignment: CDR1 LNHNV and CDR2 YYDKDF (reference sequence). The CDR3 is CATSRGLADNEQFF. CDR3 coding DNA: TGTGCCACCAGCAGAGGACTAGCAGACAATGAGCAGTTCTTC.

The chain uses TRBV7-2 and TRBJ1-5; D is unresolved. Germline CDR1 reads SGHTA; CDR2 reads FQGNSA. The V and J ends lost 1 base and 6 bases respectively, with 10 bases between them. The CDR3 runs to 14 residues. Here the CDR3 DNA reads TGTGCCAGCAGCTTAGTCGAGGGAACTCAGCCCCAGCATTTT. Protein sequence: CASSLVEGTQPQHF.

The chain is built from TRBV7-2 and TRBJ2-7, with 9 bases aligning to TRBD1. CDR1 SGHTA and CDR2 FQGNSA come from the germline V gene. The length of the CDR3 is 14 residues. J was trimmed by 6 bases and V by 6 bases; bases with no gene match: 9. The CDR3 bases are TGTGCCAGCAGATTGGGACAGGGATGGAGCGAGCAGTACTTC. Translated: CASRLGQGWSEQYF.

This chain joins TRBV7-3 and TRBJ2-7; TRBD2 aligns across 8 bases. The CDR3 loop spans 13 amino acids. V gave up 5 bases and J gave up 6 bases; unmatched junction bases: 6. Per the germline V gene, CDR1 is SGHTA and CDR2 is FQGTGA. DNA of the CDR3: TGTGCCAGCAGCATTTCGGGGGGGGGCGAGCAGTACTTC. This encodes CASSISGGGEQYF. Full variable domain (rest looked up from reference TRBV7-3 and TRBJ2-7): GAGVSQTPSNKVTEKGKYVELRCDPISGHTALYWYRQSLGQGPEFLIYFQGTGAADDSGLPNDRFFAVRPEGSVSTLKIQRTERGDSAVYLCASSISGGGEQYFGPGTRLTVT.

The chain is built from TRBV2 and TRBJ2-3, with 7 nucleotides matching TRBD1. CDR3 length: 15 residues. Trimming at V came to 4 bases and at J to 4 bases, leaving 8 bases not matched to a gene. CDR1 and CDR2 from the germline V gene are SNHLY and FYNNEI. DNA for the CDR3: TGTGCCAGCAGTGGAGGAGACCAGGGGGCAGATACGCAGTATTTT. Translating gives CASSGGDQGADTQYF. The entire variable domain, with the rest obtained from reference TRBV2 and TRBJ2-3, is as follows: EPEVTQTPSHQVTQMGQEVILRCVPISNHLYFYWYRQILGQKVEFLVSFYNNEISEKSEIFDDQFSVERPDGSNFTLKIRSTKLEDSAMYFCASSGGDQGADTQYFGPGTRLTVL.

This chain connects TRBV7-3 to TRBJ2-1, with 9 bases that match TRBD1. Germline V gene lookup returns CDR1 SGHTA and CDR2 FQGTGA. J lost 4 bases, V lost 2 bases, and 3 bases had no gene match. The CDR3 has 15 residues. CDR3 residues: CASSLGTGLYNEQFF. CDR3 sequence (DNA): TGTGCCAGCAGCTTAGGGACAGGGCTTTACAATGAGCAGTTCTTC. The whole variable domain, filled in from reference TRBV7-3 and TRBJ2-1, reads GAGVSQTPSNKVTEKGKYVELRCDPISGHTALYWYRQSLGQGPEFLIYFQGTGAADDSGLPNDRFFAVRPEGSVSTLKIQRTERGDSAVYLCASSLGTGLYNEQFFGPGTRLTVL.

The chain is built from TRBV7-9 and TRBJ2-5; unclear D gene. The germline gives CDR1 SEHNR, CDR2 FQNEAQ (reference sequence). Trimming shortened V by 1 base and J by 1 base, and 7 bases separated the two germline ends. The CDR3 contains 14 residues. CDR3 bases: TGTGCCAGCAGCTTAGTAATAGTCCAAGAGACCCAGTACTTC. It specifies CASSLVIVQETQYF.

This clone has more than one count but fewer than ten. The CDR3 protein is CASSPQGHEQYF. Written as DNA, the CDR3 is TGTGCCAGCAGCCCTCAGGGTCACGAGCAGTACTTC. The V gene is TRBV4-2, the J gene TRBJ2-7; possible D gene TRBD1, 5 bases. Trimming stripped 4 bases from V and 5 bases from J, with 9 bases between. The CDR3 has 12 amino acids. CDR1 LGHNA and CDR2 YNFKEQ come from the germline V gene.

This chain connects TRBV15 to TRBJ2-3; D is possibly TRBD2 (6 bases). Germline loops: CDR1 LNHNV, CDR2 YYDKDF (reference sequence). The CDR3 runs to 16 residues. Between the trimmed V and J ends, which lost 4 bases and 0 bases, there was a span of 14 bases. The CDR3 loop is CATSTRAAGSTDTQYF. In nucleotides, the CDR3 is TGTGCCACCAGCACCCGGGCCGCGGGGAGCACAGATACGCAGTATTTT.

The chain links TRBV21-1 to TRBJ1-2. TRBV21-1 is deemed a pseudogene. CDR3 size: 17 residues. CDR3 bases: TGTGCCAGCAGCAAAGGTCCCGGGGGCGGGAGTTTGGGCGGCTACACCTTC. It encodes CASSKGPGGGSLGGYTF.

The CDR3: CASSGDRGLSQQYF. CDR3 DNA: TGTGCCAGCAGTGGAGACAGGGGGCTTTCTCAGCAGTACTTC. The gene calls are TRBV27 and TRBJ2-5; TRBD1 matches at 10 bases. Germline values: CDR1 MNHEY, CDR2 SMNVEV (reference sequence). Germline trimming cut 5 bases from V and 11 bases from J; bases unmatched to any gene: 11. This CDR3 is 14 amino acids long.

The table lists this clone with a count of one. The chain joins TRBV19 to TRBJ1-1; 12 bases agree with TRBD1. The germline V gene encodes CDR1 LNHDA and CDR2 SQIVND (reference sequence). This CDR3 has 15 residues. V shed 6 bases, J shed 8 bases, and the junction held 10 bases outside the gene matches. The CDR3 sequence is CASRTTPGTGGEAFF. For the CDR3, the DNA is TGTGCCAGTAGGACTACTCCCGGGACAGGGGGCGAAGCTTTCTTT.

The chain carries TRBV4-2 and TRBJ1-1; possibly TRBD1 for D (6 bases). Trimming took 6 bases from V and 7 from J, leaving 12 bases between them. This CDR3 contains 12 residues. CDR1 is LGHNA and CDR2 is YNFKEQ in the germline V gene. CDR3: CASRETDSEAFF. The CDR3 DNA reads TGTGCCAGCAGGGAGACGGACAGTGAAGCTTTCTTT.

The rearrangement links TRBV29-1 to TRBJ1-6; D might be TRBD1 (6 bases). The CDR3 spans 14 residues. Germline V gene sequence: CDR1 SQVTM, CDR2 ANQGSEA. Trimming left V 6 bases short and J 7 bases short, with 16 bases between. CDR3 sequence: CSVQQGPGNSPLHF. CDR3 nucleotides: TGCAGCGTCCAACAGGGCCCGGGGAATTCACCCCTCCACTTT. Looking up the rest from reference TRBV29-1 and TRBJ1-6 gives the full variable domain: SAVISQKPSRDICQRGTSLTIQCQVDSQVTMMFWYRQQPGQSLTLIATANQGSEATYESGFVIDKFPISRPNLTFSTLTVSNMSPEDSSIYLCSVQQGPGNSPLHFGNGTRLTVT.

V is TRBV2 and J is TRBJ1-4; no clear D. Germline lookup yields CDR1 SNHLY and CDR2 FYNNEI. Trimming removed 6 bases from V and 10 bases from J, with 18 bases in between. The CDR3 covers 14 residues. This CDR3 reads CASSYDTRLGKLFF. DNA of the CDR3: TGTGCCAGCAGCTATGACACCCGCCTGGGAAAACTGTTTTTT.

The chain has TRBV14 and TRBJ1-2, with 7 bases aligning to TRBD1. There are 14 residues in the CDR3. With V trimmed by 4 bases and J by 8 bases, 10 bases remained unmatched. Germline V gene data show CDR1 as SGHDN and CDR2 as FVKESK. The CDR3 reads CASSPRQGPRGYTF. The CDR3 bases are TGTGCCAGCAGCCCGAGACAGGGCCCACGCGGCTACACCTTC.